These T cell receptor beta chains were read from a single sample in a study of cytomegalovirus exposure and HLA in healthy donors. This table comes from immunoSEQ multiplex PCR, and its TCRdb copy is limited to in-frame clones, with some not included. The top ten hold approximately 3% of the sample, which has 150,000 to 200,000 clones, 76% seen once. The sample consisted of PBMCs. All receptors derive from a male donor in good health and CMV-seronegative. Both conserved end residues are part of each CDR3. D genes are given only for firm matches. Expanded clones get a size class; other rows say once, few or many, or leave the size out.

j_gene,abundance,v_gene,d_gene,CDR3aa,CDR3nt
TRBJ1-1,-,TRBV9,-,CASSEGDTNTEAFF,TGTGCCAGCAGCGAGGGGGACACCAACACTGAAGCTTTCTTT
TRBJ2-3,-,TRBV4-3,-,CASSRDFSVGSDTQYF,TGCGCCAGCAGCCGGGACTTCTCTGTGGGGTCAGATACGCAGTATTTT
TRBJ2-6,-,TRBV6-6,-,CASSSESGANVLTF,TGTGCCAGCAGCTCTGAGTCTGGGGCCAACGTCCTGACTTTC
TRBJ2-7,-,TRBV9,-,CASSVAETAGLNF,TGTGCCAGCAGCGTAGCTGAGACAGCCGGCCTCAACTTC
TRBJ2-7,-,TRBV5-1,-,CASSLQGTSYEQYF,TGCGCCAGCAGCTTGCAGGGGACCTCCTACGAGCAGTACTTC
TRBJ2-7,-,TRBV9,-,CASSVGRGPGHYEQYF,TGTGCCAGCAGCGTAGGGAGAGGGCCGGGTCACTACGAGCAGTACTTC
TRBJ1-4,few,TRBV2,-,CASSPERGYEKLFF,TGTGCCAGCAGTCCGGAGCGGGGGTATGAAAAACTGTTTTTT
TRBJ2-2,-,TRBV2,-,CASSLAGELFF,TGTGCCAGCAGTTTAGCCGGGGAGCTGTTTTTT
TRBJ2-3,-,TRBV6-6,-,CASSSSGGLFTDTQYF,TGTGCCAGCTCCTCATCCGGGGGGCTCTTCACAGATACGCAGTATTTT
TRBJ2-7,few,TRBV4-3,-,CASSQDRAQGGYEQYF,TGCGCCAGCAGCCAAGATCGGGCACAGGGGGGGTACGAGCAGTACTTC
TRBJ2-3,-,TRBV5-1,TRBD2,CASSLVPGGRLAGSSKYF,TGCGCCAGCAGCTTGGTTCCCGGGGGGCGCCTAGCGGGATCATCGAAGTATTTT
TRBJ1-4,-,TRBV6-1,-,CASSEAGGIYEKLFF,TGTGCCAGCAGTGAAGCCGGGGGGATTTATGAAAAACTGTTTTTT
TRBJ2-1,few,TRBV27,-,CASSPILFSYNEQFF,TGTGCCAGCAGCCCTATCCTGTTTTCCTACAATGAGCAGTTCTTC
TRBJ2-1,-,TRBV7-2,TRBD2,CASSYAGVNEQFF,TGTGCCAGCAGCTACGCGGGGGTCAATGAGCAGTTCTTC
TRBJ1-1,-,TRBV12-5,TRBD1,CASGMGTGASEVNTEAFF,TGTGCTAGTGGCATGGGAACAGGGGCGAGTGAGGTGAACACTGAAGCTTTCTTT
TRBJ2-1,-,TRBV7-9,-,CSSSLVGLPYNEQFF,TGTTCCAGCAGCTTAGTAGGACTACCCTACAATGAGCAGTTCTTC
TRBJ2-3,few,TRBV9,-,CASSVAKSGDTQYF,TGTGCCAGCAGCGTAGCTAAGAGCGGGGATACGCAGTATTTT
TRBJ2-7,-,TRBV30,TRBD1,CAWSRQGAGEQYF,TGTGCCTGGAGCCGACAGGGGGCGGGGGAGCAGTACTTC
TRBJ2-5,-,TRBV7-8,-,CASSYRDLTPETQYF,TGTGCCAGCAGCTATCGGGACTTAACCCCAGAGACCCAGTACTTC
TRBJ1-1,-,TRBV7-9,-,CASRDLTEAFF,TGTGCCAGCCGGGACTTAACTGAAGCTTTCTTT